These T cell receptor beta chains were read from a single sample in a study of T cell changes during pregnancy in multiple sclerosis. Sequenced by immunoSEQ multiplex PCR; TCRdb stores in-frame clones only, minus some. The repertoire holds about 77,000 clones, with approximately 89% as singletons. Sequencing was performed on peripheral blood, taken before pregnancy. The source is a female donor with multiple sclerosis, enrolled in a pregnancy study. Both conserved end residues are part of each CDR3. D genes are given only for firm matches. The listing skips clone size in some rows; elsewhere it reads once, few, many or a size class.

V gene: TRBV9; clone size: -; D gene: TRBD2; J gene: TRBJ2-1; CDR3 protein: CASSVGGGEGGDEQFF; CDR3 DNA: TGTGCCAGCAGCGTAGGGGGCGGGGAGGGTGGTGATGAGCAGTTCTTC
V gene: TRBV7-3; clone size: -; D gene: TRBD2; J gene: TRBJ2-1; CDR3 protein: CASSLLAESYNEQFF; CDR3 DNA: TGTGCCAGCAGCTTGCTAGCGGAGTCCTACAATGAGCAGTTCTTC
V gene: TRBV2; clone size: -; D gene: TRBD1; J gene: TRBJ1-2; CDR3 protein: CASSTGGAKGYTF; CDR3 DNA: TGTGCCAGCAGTACAGGGGGCGCGAAGGGCTACACCTTC
V gene: TRBV2; clone size: -; D gene: TRBD1; J gene: TRBJ1-2; CDR3 protein: CASSEAGTGYGYTF; CDR3 DNA: TGTGCCAGCAGTGAAGCCGGGACAGGGTATGGCTACACCTTC
V gene: TRBV28; clone size: -; D gene: -; J gene: TRBJ1-1; CDR3 protein: CGIQGGGAVGNAEAFF; CDR3 DNA: TGTGGCATTCAAGGGGGGGGCGCGGTCGGTAACGCTGAAGCTTTCTTT
V gene: TRBV2; clone size: -; D gene: TRBD2; J gene: TRBJ2-1; CDR3 protein: CASRRTSGVPLRNEQFF; CDR3 DNA: TGTGCCAGCAGGAGAACTAGCGGGGTCCCCCTTCGAAATGAGCAGTTCTTC
V gene: TRBV29-1; clone size: -; D gene: -; J gene: TRBJ1-1; CDR3 protein: CSVDHSSSTEAFF; CDR3 DNA: TGCAGCGTTGACCACAGCAGCAGCACTGAAGCTTTCTTT
V gene: TRBV10-3; clone size: -; D gene: -; J gene: TRBJ2-3; CDR3 protein: CAISERQPTDTQYF; CDR3 DNA: TGTGCCATCAGTGAGCGACAGCCCACAGATACGCAGTATTTT
V gene: TRBV2; clone size: -; D gene: -; J gene: TRBJ1-5; CDR3 protein: CASCRLGNQPQHF; CDR3 DNA: TGTGCCAGCTGTCGACTGGGCAATCAGCCCCAGCATTTT
V gene: TRBV7-8; clone size: -; D gene: -; J gene: TRBJ1-2; CDR3 protein: CASSLAGALYGYTF; CDR3 DNA: TGTGCCAGCAGCTTAGCGGGGGCCCTCTATGGCTACACCTTC
V gene: TRBV2; clone size: -; D gene: TRBD2; J gene: TRBJ2-5; CDR3 protein: CASNRGGAFLETQYF; CDR3 DNA: TGTGCCAGCAATCGCGGGGGGGCGTTTCTAGAGACCCAGTACTTC
V gene: TRBV5-1; clone size: once; D gene: TRBD1; J gene: TRBJ1-2; CDR3 protein: CASSLDGQGTSINYGYTF; CDR3 DNA: TGCGCCAGCAGCTTGGACGGACAGGGGACATCGATAAACTATGGCTACACCTTC
V gene: TRBV10-2; clone size: -; D gene: TRBD2; J gene: TRBJ2-7; CDR3 protein: CASTLTSGGTPYEQYF; CDR3 DNA: TGCGCCAGCACCCTGACTAGCGGGGGAACCCCCTACGAGCAGTACTTC
V gene: TRBV5-6; clone size: -; D gene: TRBD1; J gene: TRBJ2-2; CDR3 protein: CASSARDSTGELFF; CDR3 DNA: TGTGCCAGCAGCGCACGGGACAGCACCGGGGAGCTGTTTTTT
V gene: TRBV5-6; clone size: -; D gene: -; J gene: TRBJ2-2; CDR3 protein: CASTYGGILEGGELFF; CDR3 DNA: TGTGCCAGCACTTATGGCGGGATTCTGGAGGGCGGGGAGCTGTTTTTT
V gene: TRBV6-1; clone size: -; D gene: -; J gene: TRBJ1-1; CDR3 protein: CASSEGSHGGRFTEAFF; CDR3 DNA: TGTGCCAGCAGTGAAGGCAGTCACGGGGGACGATTCACTGAAGCTTTCTTT
V gene: TRBV6-1; clone size: -; D gene: -; J gene: TRBJ1-1; CDR3 protein: CASRGQLYTEAFF; CDR3 DNA: TGTGCCAGCCGAGGACAACTTTACACTGAAGCTTTCTTT
V gene: TRBV7-2; clone size: -; D gene: -; J gene: TRBJ1-2; CDR3 protein: CASSPQIGDGYTF; CDR3 DNA: TGTGCCAGCAGCCCTCAGATCGGGGATGGCTACACCTTC
V gene: TRBV5-4; clone size: -; D gene: -; J gene: TRBJ1-2; CDR3 protein: CASSLDAGNYGYTF; CDR3 DNA: TGTGCCAGCAGCTTGGATGCAGGGAACTATGGCTACACCTTC
V gene: TRBV28; clone size: few; D gene: TRBD1; J gene: TRBJ1-1; CDR3 protein: CASSARDSLNTEAFF; CDR3 DNA: TGTGCCAGCAGCGCTAGGGACAGTTTGAACACTGAAGCTTTCTTT
V gene: TRBV2; clone size: -; D gene: TRBD2; J gene: TRBJ2-3; CDR3 protein: CASSPRGGLTDTQYF; CDR3 DNA: TGTGCCAGTAGCCCCCGGGGGGGATTGACAGATACGCAGTATTTT
V gene: TRBV4-2; clone size: few; D gene: -; J gene: TRBJ2-3; CDR3 protein: CASSHFLRHSTTDTQYF; CDR3 DNA: TGTGCCAGCAGCCATTTCCTCCGACATTCTACCACAGATACGCAGTATTTT